The T cell receptor beta chain described here comes from a study of neoadjuvant anti-PD-1 for oral cavity cancer. TCRdb's table, derived via immunoSEQ multiplex PCR, lists solely in-frame clones and lacks some. The sample lists tens of thousands of clones; 35% to 55% were seen once. Time point specified: after neoadjuvant nivolumab, at surgical resection. This clone was seen once. The CDR3 covers 16 residues. Unmatched junction bases numbered 9, after V lost 5 bases and J lost 1 base. Germline CDR1 SGHAT, CDR2 FQNNGV. The source material was tumor tissue, sampled after nivolumab (anti-PD-1) treatment. The chain joins TRBV11-2 to TRBJ1-1, with TRBD1 identical over 8 bases. The clonotype originates from a person aged 35 to 85 with oral cavity squamous cell carcinoma. CDR3 in amino acids: CASSPRTGRGNTEAFF. CDR3 DNA: TGTGCCAGCAGCCCGCGGACAGGGAGAGGGAACACTGAAGCTTTCTTT.